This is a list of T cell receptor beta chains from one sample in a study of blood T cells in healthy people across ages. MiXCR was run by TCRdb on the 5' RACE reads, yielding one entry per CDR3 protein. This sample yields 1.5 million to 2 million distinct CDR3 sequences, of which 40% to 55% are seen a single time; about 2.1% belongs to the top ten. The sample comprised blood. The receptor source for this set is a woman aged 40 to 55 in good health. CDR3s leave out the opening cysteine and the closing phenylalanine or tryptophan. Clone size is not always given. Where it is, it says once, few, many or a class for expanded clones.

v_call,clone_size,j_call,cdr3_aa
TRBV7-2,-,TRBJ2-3,ASSSPSMGRFTDTQY
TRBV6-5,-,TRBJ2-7,ASSYSSPSYEQY
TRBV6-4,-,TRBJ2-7,ASSEQTGGSYEQY
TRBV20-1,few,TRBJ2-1,SAPGLAGGHSYNEQF
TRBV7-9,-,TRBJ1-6,ASSRVLPNSPLH
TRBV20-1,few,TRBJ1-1,SAPGHEAF
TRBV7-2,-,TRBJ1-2,ASTNTQLYGYT
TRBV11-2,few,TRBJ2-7,ASSLFMGKGAY
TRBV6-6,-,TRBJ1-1,ASINGGQGNTEAF
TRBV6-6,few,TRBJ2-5,ASSYPERDNQETQY
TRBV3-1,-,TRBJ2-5,ASSGREQY
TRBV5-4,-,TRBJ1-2,ASSREKSDYGYT
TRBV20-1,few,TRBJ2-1,SAPHSYNEQF
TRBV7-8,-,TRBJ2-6,ASSFPGRGSGANVLT